Shown below are 24 T cell receptor beta chains from a single sample sequenced in a study of OX40 agonist ivuxolimab in advanced cancers. Libraries were built with the immunoSEQ multiplex PCR assay. TCRdb took this table from immuneACCESS and kept in-frame rearrangements with V and J called. Such tables lack part of the clones; where checked against another copy, unresolved V genes explain under half of the gap, and the rest is unexplained. Within this sample are approximately 76,000 clones, with 86% of them counted one time only. Under 0.8% of the sample comes from the top ten. The sequencing here drew on CD4+ or CD8+ T cells sorted from blood, taken in a trial of the OX40 agonist ivuxolimab. Every receptor here comes from an adult with an advanced solid tumor such as melanoma, head and neck, liver or kidney cancer.

V is TRBV10-3 and J is TRBJ1-4, with D unresolved. Trimming removed 6 bases from V and 0 bases from J, with 8 bases in between. CDR3 length equals 14 residues. Germline V gives CDR1 ENHRY, CDR2 SYGVKD. The CDR3 DNA follows: TGTGCCATCAGCTCGGAAACAACTAATGAAAAACTGTTTTTT. Its protein is CAISSETTNEKLFF.

The rearrangement uses TRBV5-1 and TRBJ1-1; D is perhaps TRBD1 (6 bases). The V gene's germline CDR1 is SGHRS and CDR2 YFSETQ. The CDR3 sequence is 17 residues long. V was cut by 0 bases and J by 1 base, with 16 bases left in between. CDR3: CASSLVQGSRWNTEAFF. Written as DNA, the CDR3 is TGCGCCAGCAGCTTGGTACAGGGCTCAAGGTGGAACACTGAAGCTTTCTTT.

V and J are TRBV2 and TRBJ2-3; TRBD2 agrees at 16 bases. The CDR3 contains 19 residues. Per germline, CDR1 SNHLY and CDR2 FYNNEI. V shed 11 bases, J shed 3 bases, and the junction held 17 bases outside the gene matches. CDR3 amino acids: CAAGPGLAGGLRGTDTQYF. DNA for the CDR3: TGTGCCGCGGGACCGGGACTAGCGGGGGGGCTGCGTGGAACAGATACGCAGTATTTT. Drawing the rest from reference TRBV2 and TRBJ2-3, the complete variable domain is EPEVTQTPSHQVTQMGQEVILRCVPISNHLYFYWYRQILGQKVEFLVSFYNNEISEKSEIFDDQFSVERPDGSNFTLKIRSTKLEDSAMYFCAAGPGLAGGLRGTDTQYFGPGTRLTVL.

This clone has only a few counts. The chain uses TRBV29-1 and TRBJ2-1, with D unclear. Germline-derived CDR1 and CDR2 are SQVTM and ANQGSEA. The CDR3 length is 13 residues. Trimming removed 0 bases from V and 7 bases from J, with 10 bases in between. The CDR3 nucleotides read TGCAGCGTTGAAGATTGGCAGACGAATGAGCAGTTCTTC. Amino acids: CSVEDWQTNEQFF.

The chain uses TRBV18 and TRBJ2-1; 8 nucleotides align to TRBD2. The ends lost 3 bases at V and 9 bases at J; junction bases unmatched: 7. Germline V lookup: CDR1 KGHSH, CDR2 LQKENI. This CDR3 is built from 14 residues. The CDR3 region is CASSPPGLVGEQFF. DNA of the CDR3: TGTGCCAGCTCACCTCCGGGACTAGTGGGTGAGCAGTTCTTC. The full variable domain, its missing parts supplied by reference TRBV18 and TRBJ2-1, is NAGVMQNPRHLVRRRGQEARLRCSPMKGHSHVYWYRQLPEEGLKFMVYLQKENIIDESGMPKERFSAEFPKEGPSILRIQQVVRGDSAAYFCASSPPGLVGEQFFGPGTRLTVL.

This sequence joins TRBV4-2 and TRBJ2-5; TRBD2 matches 8 bases. This CDR3 is built from 16 residues. From germline, CDR1 is LGHNA and CDR2 YNFKEQ. V shed 1 base, J shed 2 bases, and the junction held 6 bases outside the gene matches. CDR3 sequence: CASSQVLAGAQETQYF. In DNA form, the CDR3 reads TGTGCCAGCAGCCAAGTCCTAGCGGGCGCACAAGAGACCCAGTACTTC.

The chain employs TRBV5-4 and TRBJ2-3; D remains ambiguous. V dropped 0 bases and J dropped 4 bases, with 6 bases sitting between them. The CDR3 is 13 amino acids. Germline V gene data show CDR1 as SGHNT and CDR2 as YYREEE (reference sequence). Written as DNA, the CDR3 is TGTGCCAGCAGCTTGGAGTTACCAGATACGCAGTATTTT. Translation: CASSLELPDTQYF.

The CDR3 nucleotides are TGTGCCAGCAGCTTCCGGACTCACAGGGGGATTACAGATACGCAGTATTTT. Residues: CASSFRTHRGITDTQYF. The V and J genes are TRBV7-9 and TRBJ2-3; 8 bases align to TRBD1. This CDR3 contains 17 residues. Germline lookup yields CDR1 SEHNR and CDR2 FQNEAQ (reference sequence). Trimming removed 3 bases from V and 3 bases from J; junction bases left unmatched: 11.

The chain recombines TRBV5-1 with TRBJ2-7; 11 bases match TRBD1. The J segment lost 5 bases and the V segment lost 4 bases, leaving 5 bases of the junction unmatched. CDR1 and CDR2 (germline): SGHRS, YFSETQ. The CDR3 sequence is 14 residues long. Here the CDR3 DNA reads TGCGCCAGCAGCATGGGACAGGGGGACGACGAGCAGTACTTC. Its protein product is CASSMGQGDDEQYF.

This clone was recorded once. This sequence joins TRBV14 and TRBJ2-2; 7 nucleotides line up with TRBD2. The trim removed 5 bases at V and 4 bases at J, leaving 7 bases unmatched. Germline V gene data show CDR1 as SGHDN and CDR2 as FVKESK. The CDR3 has 15 amino acids. The CDR3 DNA reads TGTGCCAGCAGCTCCCAACTAGCGACCACCGGGGAGCTGTTTTTT. This translates into CASSSQLATTGELFF.

Written as DNA, the CDR3 is TGTGCCAGCCGTGGGACGCAATTCAGGCGGTACTTC. This gives the protein CASRGTQFRRYF. The genes are TRBV28 and TRBJ2-7; D possibly uses TRBD1 or TRBD2 (5 bases each). Trimming pared 8 bases from V and 12 bases from J, leaving 20 bases between. Germline V gene sequence: CDR1 MDHEN, CDR2 SYDVKM. CDR3 length: 12 residues. Based on the CDR3 plus reference TRBV28 and TRBJ2-7, the full variable domain is DVKVTQSSRYLVKRTGEKVFLECVQDMDHENMFWYRQDPGLGLRLIYFSYDVKMKEKGDIPEGYSVSREKKERFSLILESASTNQTSMYLCASRGTQFRRYFGPGTRLTVT.

This chain uses TRBV7-2 with TRBJ2-5, with 14 bases aligning to TRBD2. Germline V gene sequence: CDR1 SGHTA, CDR2 FQGNSA. J was trimmed by 5 bases and V by 2 bases; bases with no gene match: 4. CDR3 size: 16 residues. CDR3 DNA sequence: TGTGCCAGCAGCTTACGACTAGCGGGAGGGAGGGAGACCCAGTACTTC. Its protein product is CASSLRLAGGRETQYF.

This chain joins TRBV5-1 and TRBJ2-2, with D uncertain. V was trimmed by 0 bases and J by 6 bases, leaving 9 bases between them. Germline loops: CDR1 SGHRS, CDR2 YFSETQ. This CDR3 has 14 amino acids. The CDR3 protein is CASSLERAAGELFF. In nucleotides, the CDR3 is TGCGCCAGCAGCTTGGAAAGGGCAGCCGGGGAGCTGTTTTTT.

This clone has a single count. The V call is TRBV6-1, the J call TRBJ1-2; no clear D. CDR1 and CDR2 (germline): MNHNS, SASEGT. This CDR3 is built from 10 residues. The V end lost 5 bases, the J end lost 8 bases, and 6 bases lay between the germline ends. CDR3 bases: TGTGCCAGCAGTCCCCCCGGCTACACCTTC. Its translation is CASSPPGYTF.

J is TRBJ2-3 and V is TRBV19, with 7 bases identical to TRBD2. Germline-derived CDR1 and CDR2 are LNHDA and SQIVND (reference sequence). Trimming at V came to 7 bases and at J to 8 bases, leaving 12 bases not matched to a gene. This CDR3 region has 14 residues. The CDR3 loop reads CASKGTQGGGTQYF. CDR3 nucleotide sequence: TGTGCCAGTAAGGGGACCCAGGGCGGGGGTACGCAGTATTTT. Using reference TRBV19 and TRBJ2-3 for the parts outside the CDR3, the full variable domain is DGGITQSPKYLFRKEGQNVTLSCEQNLNHDAMYWYRQDPGQGLRLIYYSQIVNDFQKGDIAEGYSVSREKKESFPLTVTSAQKNPTAFYLCASKGTQGGGTQYFGPGTRLTVL.

V gene TRBV21-1 combines with J gene TRBJ1-2; the table's D call of TRBD1 was not tested on the DNA. TRBV21-1 is labeled a pseudogene. The CDR3 has 15 residues. The CDR3 DNA reads TGTGCCAGCAGCAAATTAAGGCAGGGTCCCTATGGCTACACCTTC. Amino acids: CASSKLRQGPYGYTF.

The V call is TRBV27, the J call TRBJ1-1, with a weak D call TRBD1 (6 bases). This CDR3 comprises 13 residues. Trimming shortened V by 3 bases and J by 5 bases, and 10 bases separated the two germline ends. The germline V gene encodes CDR1 MNHEY and CDR2 SMNVEV (reference sequence). The DNA for the CDR3 is TGTGCCAGCAGTTTCGATCAGGGGACTGAAGCTTTCTTT. Its translation: CASSFDQGTEAFF.

The V gene is TRBV2, the J gene TRBJ1-5, with unresolved D. In germline, CDR1 is SNHLY, CDR2 FYNNEI. V was pared by 5 bases and J by 1 base, with 15 bases between. The CDR3 consists of 16 residues. The CDR3 here is CASSLARSSSNQPQHF. CDR3 sequence (DNA): TGTGCCAGCAGTCTGGCCAGGTCCTCGAGCAATCAGCCCCAGCATTTT.

The rearrangement links TRBV7-9 to TRBJ1-3; unclear D gene. Germline V gene sequence: CDR1 SEHNR, CDR2 FQNEAQ (reference sequence). Trimming took off 5 bases at V and 0 bases at J, with 11 bases between the two ends. CDR3 length equals 15 residues. CDR3 sequence: CASSPWAASGNTIYF. CDR3 nucleotide sequence: TGTGCCAGCAGCCCCTGGGCAGCCTCTGGAAACACCATATATTTT.

CDR3 sequence (DNA): TGTGCCAGCAGCGCAACTAGCGGGGTTAACTACAATGAGCAGTTCTTC. It specifies CASSATSGVNYNEQFF. The chain recombines TRBV5-6 with TRBJ2-1; 10 bases are a match to TRBD2. This CDR3 comprises 16 residues. The germline gives CDR1 SGHDT, CDR2 YYEEEE. V lost 4 bases, J lost 3 bases, and 7 bases stayed unmatched.

The genes are TRBV10-2 and TRBJ1-6; D is perhaps TRBD1 (5 bases). This CDR3 region has 13 residues. V was clipped by 7 bases and J by 6 bases, with 10 bases between them. From germline, CDR1 is WSHSY and CDR2 SAAADI. CDR3 loop: CASTLGGNSPLHF. CDR3 nucleotide sequence: TGCGCCAGCACCCTCGGGGGTAATTCACCCCTCCACTTT.

This clone showed up just once. The J gene is TRBJ2-6, the V gene TRBV6-6, with 7 positions matching TRBD1. After removal of 5 bases from V and 3 bases from J, the junction contained 1 base not matched to a gene. The germline V gene encodes CDR1 MNHNY and CDR2 SVGAGI (reference sequence). This CDR3 contains 14 residues. CDR3 residues: CASSGTVGANVLTF. In nucleotides, the CDR3 is TGTGCCAGCAGTGGGACAGTTGGGGCCAACGTCCTGACTTTC.

The genes are TRBV2 and TRBJ1-2; TRBD1 matches at 9 bases. V dropped 4 bases and J dropped 5; count of bases not matched to a gene: 11. CDR1 is SNHLY, CDR2 FYNNEI, per germline. This CDR3 has 16 amino acids. The CDR3 spells CASSVGTGSLGYGYTF. The DNA for the CDR3 is TGTGCCAGCAGTGTAGGGACAGGGTCCCTAGGGTATGGCTACACCTTC. The variable domain in full, completed from reference TRBV2 and TRBJ1-2, reads EPEVTQTPSHQVTQMGQEVILRCVPISNHLYFYWYRQILGQKVEFLVSFYNNEISEKSEIFDDQFSVERPDGSNFTLKIRSTKLEDSAMYFCASSVGTGSLGYGYTFGSGTRLTVV.

V usage is TRBV4-3 and J usage is TRBJ1-6; D uncertain. The ends were cut back, 8 bases at V and 7 bases at J, with 15 bases in the middle. This CDR3 comprises 14 residues. Germline V gene sequence: CDR1 LGHNA, CDR2 YSLEER. As DNA, the CDR3 is TGCGCCAGCTCTCCGGACGGCCTGAATTCACCCCTCCACTTT. The encoded protein is CASSPDGLNSPLHF.